One sample yielded the 19 T cell receptor beta chains listed below, sequenced in a study of lung T cells in sarcoidosis with Löfgren's syndrome. TCRdb reprocessed the reads with MiXCR, giving one entry per CDR3 protein. The sample shows 60,000 to 70,000 distinct CDR3 sequences, around 20% of them seen only once. The sample was CD4+ T cells from PBMCs. The receptors derive from a human donor with sarcoidosis (Löfgren's syndrome or another form), or a control subject (not recorded which).

This clonotype was recorded many times. The CDR3 loop is CASSRLAGGYEQYV. The CDR3 DNA reads TGTGCCAGCAGTCGACTAGCGGGGGGATACGAGCAGTACGTC. The chain has TRBV6-2 or TRBV6-3 and TRBJ2-7; 13 positions match TRBD2. The CDR3 is 14 amino acids. V lost 5 bases and J lost 4; bases outside the gene matches: 2. Germline assignment: CDR1 MNHEY and CDR2 SVGEGT.

The sample holds many counts of this clonotype. CDR3 in DNA: TGTGCCAGCAGAGTCACCATGAACACTGAAGCTTTCTTT. This encodes CASRVTMNTEAFF. This chain links TRBV6-1 with TRBJ1-1; D is unclear. This CDR3 region has 13 residues. In germline, CDR1 is MNHNS, CDR2 SASEGT. The V and J ends lost 6 bases and 0 bases respectively, with 8 bases between them.

The genes are TRBV18 and TRBJ2-3, with D possibly TRBD2 on 6 matching bases. Germline CDR1 is KGHSH and CDR2 is LQKENI. V lost 5 bases and J 2 bases, leaving 11 bases between the germline ends. This CDR3 comprises 14 residues. Written as DNA, the CDR3 is TGTGCCAGCTCATTATCTAGCGACACAGATACGCAGTATTTT. Translation gives CASSLSSDTDTQYF.

This clonotype has at least ten counts. J is TRBJ1-2 and V is TRBV20-1; no clear D. In germline, CDR1 is DFQATT, CDR2 SNEGSKA (reference sequence). The CDR3 covers 8 residues. Here the CDR3 reads CRDYGYTF. The CDR3 nucleotides are TGCAGGGACTATGGCTACACCTTC.

Many counts were recorded for this clonotype. The gene calls are TRBV7-9 and TRBJ1-2; TRBD1 matches at 7 bases. CDR1 and CDR2 (germline): SEHNR, FQNEAQ (reference sequence). V lost 2 bases, J lost 13 bases, and 7 bases stayed unmatched. The CDR3 has 12 residues. DNA for the CDR3: TGTGCCAGCAGCTTAACGGACAGGTTGCCCACCTTC. Translating it yields CASSLTDRLPTF.

This clonotype was seen at least ten times. The J gene is TRBJ1-5, the V gene TRBV20-1; no clear D. V lost 3 bases and J 3 bases, leaving 9 bases between the germline ends. Germline CDR1 DFQATT, CDR2 SNEGSKA (reference sequence). The CDR3 is made up of 13 amino acids. CDR3 sequence reads: CSASNGVNQPQHF. In nucleotides, the CDR3 is TGCAGTGCTAGTAACGGGGTCAATCAGCCCCAGCATTTT.

The CDR3 loop reads CASSGRLAGGTGELFF. The CDR3 DNA reads as TGTGCCAGTAGTGGCAGACTAGCGGGAGGAACCGGGGAGCTGTTTTTT. The chain carries TRBV19 and TRBJ2-2, with TRBD2 matching over 13 bases. The trim removed 5 bases at V and 5 bases at J, leaving 5 bases unmatched. The CDR3 contains 16 residues. CDR1 LNHDA and CDR2 SQIVND come from the germline V gene (reference sequence).

The CDR3 loop reads CASSPDRWTYEQYF. The DNA of the CDR3 is TGTGCCAGTAGTCCGGACAGGTGGACCTACGAGCAGTACTTC. The gene calls are TRBV19 and TRBJ2-7, with 7 bases fitting TRBD1. The junction had 6 bases not matched to a gene; V was cut back by 5 bases and J by 2 bases. The V gene's germline CDR1 is LNHDA and CDR2 SQIVND (reference sequence). The CDR3 is 14 residues long.

This clonotype was counted at least ten times. The chain has TRBV20-1 and TRBJ1-1, with D perhaps TRBD1 (6 bases). Germline loops: CDR1 DFQATT, CDR2 SNEGSKA (reference sequence). The CDR3 loop spans 13 amino acids. Trimming removed 5 bases at V and 7 bases at J, with 17 bases between. CDR3 sequence reads: CSACPDRTREAFF. Here the CDR3 DNA reads TGCAGTGCTTGCCCCGACAGGACCCGTGAAGCTTTCTTT.

This clonotype was observed at least ten times. The chain is built from TRBV18 and TRBJ1-4; D is uncertain. The germline V gene has CDR1 KGHSH and CDR2 LQKENI. V gave up 2 bases and J gave up 5 bases, with 9 bases separating them. The CDR3 has 14 amino acids. The CDR3 protein is CASSPKIENEKLFF. In DNA, the CDR3 is TGTGCCAGCTCACCAAAAATCGAGAATGAAAAACTGTTTTTT.

This clonotype was seen repeatedly, ten times or more. CDR3 residues: CASSFHGQGHHEQFF. The CDR3 DNA follows: TGTGCCAGCAGCTTTCACGGACAGGGCCATCATGAGCAGTTCTTC. V is TRBV7-2 and J is TRBJ2-1; TRBD1 aligns across 8 bases. Germline trimming cut 3 bases from V and 8 bases from J; bases unmatched to any gene: 9. CDR3 length equals 15 residues. Per the germline V gene, CDR1 is SGHTA and CDR2 is FQGNSA. Together with reference TRBV7-2 and TRBJ2-1, the CDR3 gives the full variable domain: GAGVSQSPSNKVTEKGKDVELRCDPISGHTALYWYRQSLGQGLEFLIYFQGNSAPDKSGLPSDRFSAERTGGSVSTLTIQRTQQEDSAVYLCASSFHGQGHHEQFFGPGTRLTVL.

This clonotype was observed a single time. A much larger clone lies a single base off, so this may be a read error. The V gene is TRBV7-2, the J gene TRBJ2-1; the D call may be TRBD1 or TRBD2 (5 bases each). The CDR3 has 14 amino acids. Germline V CDR1 and CDR2: SGHTA, FQGNSA. CDR3 nucleotide sequence: TGTGCCAGCAGCTTAGCGGGGACGTACAATGAGCATTTCTTC. Amino acid sequence: CASSLAGTYNEHFF.

This chain links TRBV30 with TRBJ1-2; D might be TRBD1 (5 bases). The CDR3 runs to 16 residues. CDR1 is GTSNPN, CDR2 SVGIG, per germline (reference sequence). Trimming removed 0 bases from V and 1 base from J, with 15 bases in between. The CDR3 region has the DNA TGTGCCTGGAGTGTAACGCAGTGGGGGGTTAACTATGGCTACACCTTC. This gives the protein CAWSVTQWGVNYGYTF.

This clonotype was recorded many times. The chain combines TRBV28 with TRBJ1-5; 7 bases agree with TRBD1. Germline assignment: CDR1 MDHEN and CDR2 SYDVKM. V dropped 2 bases and J dropped 6; count of bases not matched to a gene: 7. The CDR3 has 15 residues. Here the CDR3 DNA reads TGTGCCAGCAGTTTAAGTAGGGGGCTAGGTCAGCCCCAGCATTTT. Translation gives CASSLSRGLGQPQHF.

The rearrangement joins TRBV5-6 to TRBJ1-5; possibly TRBD1 for D (6 bases). CDR3 length: 16 amino acids. CDR1 and CDR2 (germline): SGHDT, YYEEEE. The V end lost 2 bases, the J end lost 1 base, and 13 bases lay between the germline ends. The chain's CDR3 is CASSLLGAESNQPQHF. The CDR3 DNA sequence: TGTGCCAGCAGCTTACTGGGGGCGGAGAGCAATCAGCCCCAGCATTTT.

This clonotype was seen ten or more times. The chain has TRBV4-2 and TRBJ2-3, with 7 bases that match TRBD2. Germline V gene lookup returns CDR1 LGHNA and CDR2 YNFKEQ. The J segment lost 2 bases and the V segment lost 0 bases, leaving 2 bases of the junction unmatched. The CDR3 length is 15 residues. The CDR3, as DNA: TGTGCCAGCAGCCAAGAGGGGACTACCACAGATACGCAGTATTTT. Its translation: CASSQEGTTTDTQYF.

This clonotype was observed at least ten times. V usage is TRBV7-2 and J usage is TRBJ1-1; perhaps TRBD1 as D (6 bases). V gave up 6 bases and J gave up 7 bases, with 12 bases separating them. Germline V lookup: CDR1 SGHTA, CDR2 FQGNSA. The CDR3 has 12 residues. Here the CDR3 reads CASSSQGIEAFF. The CDR3 coding sequence is TGTGCCAGCAGTTCACAGGGTATTGAAGCTTTCTTT.

The chain couples TRBV19 to TRBJ2-7; D is uncertain. The CDR3 loop spans 13 amino acids. V was shortened by 8 bases and J by 0 bases, with 11 bases between the two germline ends. Germline V gene lookup returns CDR1 LNHDA and CDR2 SQIVND (reference sequence). As DNA, the CDR3 is TGTGCCAGTGCACCTAACTACTCCTACGAGCAGTACTTC. It yields the protein CASAPNYSYEQYF.

Many counts were recorded for this clonotype. This sequence joins TRBV20-1 and TRBJ2-1; 12 bases fit TRBD2. From germline, CDR1 is DFQATT and CDR2 SNEGSKA (reference sequence). This CDR3 spans 15 amino acids. V lost 5 bases, J lost 5 bases, and 7 bases stayed unmatched. CDR3 bases: TGCAGTGCTGGCCCGACTAGCGGGAGAAACAATGAGCAGTTCTTC. Translated, it gives CSAGPTSGRNNEQFF.